This T cell receptor (beta chain) was profiled in a study of T-cell memory formation after mild COVID-19 (dated by TCRdb to the early 2020s). With regard to the full study: TCR sequence clusters from the two donors were found to be largely donor specific. In two donors, T-cell clones that expanded and contracted after mild COVID-19 were followed by sequencing TCRalpha and TCRbeta repertoires longitudinally. The cohort was made up of two young adult volunteers, one female and one male, who were previously healthy.

The paper's findings and limits, for the study overall: Contracting CD4+ clones appeared mostly in the CM and EM memory subsets, whereas CD8+ clones were enriched in EMRA. The study covered only a couple of mild cases, and larger cohorts including severe cases with pre-infection samples were considered necessary. Balanced CD4/CD8 phenotypes were observed for clones contracting from day 15 to 85, whereas a bias towards CD4+ was observed for a second wave of clones expanding from day 15 to 37. Some responding clones were found in pre-infection memory, which suggests that pre-existing cross-reactive memory T cells took part in the SARS-CoV-2 response. The second-wave clones that peaked on day 37 were not confirmed to be SARS-CoV-2 specific.

TCRdb records Illumina NovaSeq 6000 as the sequencer. TCRalpha and TCRbeta cDNA libraries were built by 5'RACE with constant-segment primers, adding sample barcodes and unique molecular identifiers. RNA was extracted from every sample with Trizol reagent. The libraries were amplified in two PCR steps, and the second step added a second sample barcode and Illumina TruSeq adapters. Sequencing of libraries was performed on an Illumina NovaSeq with 2 x 150 bp paired-end reads. In the source study's methods: The reads were demultiplexed and collapsed into UMI-guided consensus sequences using migec v1.2.7. Using mixcr v2.1.11, the UMI consensuses were aligned to TRA and TRB V and J templates and assembled into clonotypes. Clonotypes were classified as expanded or contracted when called significant by both edgeR and NoisET, with noise models trained on biological replicates. For edgeR calls, the thresholds were a false discovery rate-adjusted p below 0.01 and a log2 fold-change of 1. As an exploratory analysis of dynamics, max-normalized trajectories of the 1000 most abundant clonotypes were examined with PCA combined with hierarchical clustering. The CD4 or CD8 phenotype of responding clones was assigned using the separately sequenced CD4+ and CD8+ repertoires. TCRdb reworked the public reads: Q25 trimming with fastp, MiXCR clone assembly, productive beta chains retained. Under each unique CDR3 protein, matching rows form one entry showing the most common genes and DNA. V and J calls and clone size were set by TCRdb, not the authors. In this sample the table shows 140,000 or so distinct CDR3 sequences, approximately 21% of which occur a single time. The ten top clones hold approximately 2.4% of the sample.

Ficoll-Paque density gradient centrifugation was used to isolate PBMCs. The germline V and J ends show losses of 5 bases and 7 bases respectively, and no gene match explains 5 bases of the junction. The CDR3 goes from the cysteine to the phenylalanine over 13 residues. Just CDR3 DNA is preserved here, 39 bases in frame from base 1. From a lookup of the germline V gene, CDR1 and CDR2 are SGHRS and YFSETQ. This clonotype was observed many times. It has no known antigen specificity. No base qualities exist here, and no much larger clone lies one base off it. The sequence came from an adult woman who had mild COVID-19 (a few samples of this study predate the infection). The sample titles of this study are shuffled in the database, so cell type and time point are left out; the donor was told from shared clones. The material sequenced was PBMCs or a T cell subset sorted from them (not recorded which). The sequence joins TRBV5-1 to TRBJ2-2; TRBD2 fits 7 bases in the junction. The nucleotide sequence is TGCGCCAGCAGGCGGACTAGAGACGGGGAGCTGTTTTTT. Protein translation: CASRRTRDGELFF.